This T cell receptor (beta chain) was observed in a study of blood T cell repertoires in COVID-19. Overall study context: Sample material is recorded as cDNA or gDNA derived from T cells, B-cell-depleted T cells, or PBMCs.

In the original analysis: From reference gene primer amplification, estimates of nucleated cell counts were derived. Libraries were prepared by immunoSEQ multiplex PCR; TCRdb keeps only in-frame clonotypes and omits some of them. The V and J calls and clone size come from that table; D and trimming were worked out from the DNA. This sample yields roughly 290,000 clones, of which approximately 89% are seen a single time; 12% belongs to the top ten. Germline-derived CDR1 and CDR2 are SGHDT and YYEEEE. Between the trimmed V and J ends, which lost 0 bases and 5 bases, there was a span of 11 bases. This CDR3 contains 14 residues.

V is TRBV5-6 and J is TRBJ2-5; weak D call: TRBD2 (7 bases). The specimen sequenced was peripheral blood. The clonotype comes from a woman aged 60-75 years with acute or convalescent COVID-19. This CDR3 reads CASSLAGGPETQYF. The CDR3 DNA is TGTGCCAGCAGCTTGGCGGGGGGCCCCGAGACCCAGTACTTC.